This TCR beta chain is from a study of blood T cell repertoires in COVID-19. Study information: Samples came from the United States, Italy and Spain, spanning acute and convalescent COVID-19. Sources were T cells, B-cell-depleted T cells, or PBMCs; the material itself was cDNA or gDNA.

Per germline, CDR1 KGHSH and CDR2 LQKENI. CDR3 length equals 14 residues. After removal of 6 bases from V and 2 bases from J, the junction contained 1 base not matched to a gene. In the authors' methods: Nucleated cell number was recorded as an estimate derived from reference gene primer amplification. The table came from immunoSEQ multiplex PCR; TCRdb's copy has only in-frame clones and leaves some out. That table is the source of V, J and clone size, and D and trimming were worked out from the DNA. The sample has 120,000 or so clones, roughly 77% seen once. The source is a man in his sixties with active or convalescent COVID-19. The specimen was peripheral blood. This rearrangement joins TRBV18 to TRBJ2-1; 10 nucleotides agree with TRBD2. Here the CDR3 DNA reads TGTGCCAGCTCTGGACTAGCGGCCTACAATGAGCAGTTCTTC. Protein: CASSGLAAYNEQFF.